This T cell receptor beta chain was retrieved from a study of blood T cells in healthy people across ages. Primed by a sample-barcoded 5' primer and a J-beta primer mix, a second PCR proceeded for about 7 to 12 cycles. TCRdb redid the calling of the 5' RACE reads with MiXCR, one entry per CDR3 protein. In the table there are some 1 million distinct CDR3 sequences, 40% to 55% of which are singletons. This clonotype has at least ten counts. Germline V lookup: CDR1 SQVTM, CDR2 ANQGSEA. Trimming took off 7 bases at V and 2 bases at J, with 9 bases between the two ends. The CDR3 extends over 13 amino acids.

V gene TRBV29-1 combines with J gene TRBJ2-6; no reliable D call. The sample taken for sequencing was blood. This TCR was sampled from a woman aged 55 to 70 in good health. The CDR3 DNA is TGCAGCGCCACCCGGACTGGGGCCAACGTCCTGACTTTC. Translating it yields CSATRTGANVLTF.